What follows are 5 T cell receptor beta chains derived from one specimen sequenced in a study of PD-L1 blockade in urothelial cancer. Only in-frame clones appear in the TCRdb table, and some are missing; sequencing was by immunoSEQ multiplex PCR. The sample yields tens of thousands of clones, around 90% seen once. As to time point: pretreatment peripheral blood. The material was PBMCs, obtained around atezolizumab (anti-PD-L1) treatment. Receptor source: a man aged 55 to 69 with urothelial cancer.

The J gene is TRBJ1-6, the V gene TRBV7-2, with 7 bases fitting TRBD1. Trimming at V came to 5 bases and at J to 7 bases, leaving 8 bases not matched to a gene. The CDR3 consists of 15 residues. Germline lookup yields CDR1 SGHTA and CDR2 FQGNSA. The CDR3: CASSQDRVRNSPLHF. CDR3 sequence (DNA): TGTGCCAGCAGCCAAGACAGGGTTAGGAATTCACCCCTCCACTTT.

The chain uses TRBV5-6 and TRBJ1-5; D ambiguous. The germline V gene encodes CDR1 SGHDT and CDR2 YYEEEE. The V and J ends lost 0 bases and 4 bases respectively, with 5 bases between them. This CDR3 has 13 amino acids. Here the CDR3 reads CASSLAGNQPQHF. In DNA form, the CDR3 reads TGTGCCAGCAGCTTGGCCGGGAATCAGCCCCAGCATTTT.

The chain links TRBV9 to TRBJ1-1; weak D call: TRBD1 (5 bases). The CDR3 sequence is 16 residues long. The V gene's germline CDR1 is SGDLS and CDR2 YYNGEE. Between the trimmed V and J ends, which lost 4 bases and 4 bases, there was a span of 20 bases. The CDR3 loop reads CASSSGAGRIGTEAFF. CDR3 nucleotides: TGTGCCAGCAGCTCCGGGGCAGGGAGGATAGGCACTGAAGCTTTCTTT.

This chain uses TRBV4-2 with TRBJ2-1; maybe TRBD2 (5 bases). The V and J ends lost 2 bases and 0 bases respectively, with 11 bases between them. This CDR3 region has 16 residues. Germline CDR1 and CDR2: LGHNA and YNFKEQ. CDR3 DNA sequence: TGTGCCAGCAGCCAACCCCCGGGGAGCTCCTACAATGAGCAGTTCTTC. Protein sequence: CASSQPPGSSYNEQFF.

The chain links TRBV9 to TRBJ2-2; 8 bases are a match to TRBD1. V shed 0 bases, J shed 6 bases, and the junction held 7 bases outside the gene matches. This CDR3 has 16 residues. Germline CDR1 and CDR2: SGDLS and YYNGEE. CDR3 loop: CASSVDPGQGAGELFF. The DNA for the CDR3 is TGTGCCAGCAGCGTAGATCCCGGACAGGGCGCCGGGGAGCTGTTTTTT. The variable domain in full, with the rest retrieved from reference TRBV9 and TRBJ2-2, is DSGVTQTPKHLITATGQRVTLRCSPRSGDLSVYWYQQSLDQGLQFLIQYYNGEERAKGNILERFSAQQFPDLHSELNLSSLELGDSALYFCASSVDPGQGAGELFFGEGSRLTVL.